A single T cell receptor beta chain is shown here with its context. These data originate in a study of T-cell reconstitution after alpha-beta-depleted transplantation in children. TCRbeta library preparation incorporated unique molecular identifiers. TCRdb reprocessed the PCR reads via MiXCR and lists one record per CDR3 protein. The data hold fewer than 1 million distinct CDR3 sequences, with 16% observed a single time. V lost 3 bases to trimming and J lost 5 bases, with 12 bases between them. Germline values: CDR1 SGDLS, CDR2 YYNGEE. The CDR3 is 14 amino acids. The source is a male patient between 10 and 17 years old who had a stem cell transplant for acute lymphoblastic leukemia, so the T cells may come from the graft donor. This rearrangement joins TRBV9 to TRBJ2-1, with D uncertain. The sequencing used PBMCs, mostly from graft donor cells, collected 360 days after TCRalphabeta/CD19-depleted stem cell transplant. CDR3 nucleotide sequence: TGTGCCAGCAGCGCGACTGGAACTAACAATGAGCAGTTCTTC. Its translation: CASSATGTNNEQFF.